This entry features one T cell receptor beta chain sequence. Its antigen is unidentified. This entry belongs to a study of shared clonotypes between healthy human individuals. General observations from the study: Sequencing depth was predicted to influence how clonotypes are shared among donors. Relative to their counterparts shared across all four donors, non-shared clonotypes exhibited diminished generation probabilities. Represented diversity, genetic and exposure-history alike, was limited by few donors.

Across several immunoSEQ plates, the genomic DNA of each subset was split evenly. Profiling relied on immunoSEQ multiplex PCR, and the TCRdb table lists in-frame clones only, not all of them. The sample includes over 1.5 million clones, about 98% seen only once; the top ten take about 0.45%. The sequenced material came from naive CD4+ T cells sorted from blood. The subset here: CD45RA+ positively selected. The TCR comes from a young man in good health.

The chain's CDR3 is CASSVGQGVNEQYF. DNA of the CDR3: TGTGCCAGCAGCGTAGGGCAGGGCGTGAACGAGCAGTACTTC. This chain links TRBV9 with TRBJ2-7; D possibly corresponds to TRBD1 (5 bases). V was shortened by 0 bases and J by 5 bases, with 12 bases between the two germline ends. This CDR3 comprises 14 residues. CDR1 and CDR2 (germline): SGDLS, YYNGEE.